This T cell receptor beta chain was profiled in a study of shared clonotypes between healthy human individuals. Notes on this clone: Its antigen is unknown.

Study observations and caveats: It was only blood that was sampled, and tissue repertoires likely differ.

Positively selected for CCR7, the CD45RO-negative cells used as naive CD8 cells excluded terminally differentiated effector memory CD45RA+ cells. The germline V and J ends were trimmed by 10 bases and 5 bases, with 17 bases remaining between them. This CDR3 comprises 13 residues. CDR1 and CDR2 (germline): SNHLY, FYNNEI. Data came from immunoSEQ multiplex PCR; TCRdb stores just in-frame clones and leaves some out. The data show roughly 850,000 clones, with 90% to 98% seen just once and under 0.3% held by the top ten. The clonotype comes from a man aged 30 to 45 in good health. The chain recombines TRBV2 with TRBJ2-5, with TRBD2 as a possible D gene (6 bases). Sequenced sample: naive CD8+ T cells sorted from blood. In DNA form, the CDR3 reads TGTGCCACCCCGGGGGTAGGGGTGGAGACCCAGTACTTC. This gives the protein CATPGVGVETQYF.